This TCR beta chain was captured by sequencing in a study of blood T cell repertoires in COVID-19. About the research overall: Sites in the United States, Italy and Spain provided acute and convalescent COVID-19 samples. Sample material is recorded as cDNA or gDNA derived from T cells, B-cell-depleted T cells, or PBMCs.

Authors' methods: Reference gene primer amplification in the assay estimated nucleated cell counts. TCRdb's table, derived via immunoSEQ multiplex PCR, lists solely in-frame clones and lacks some. The V and J calls and clone size are taken from that table; D and trimming were inferred from the DNA. The sample consists of 140,000 or so clones, roughly 84% of them appearing once. In its sample, this clone was seen once. The CDR3 is 12 residues long. Germline assignment: CDR1 SEHNR and CDR2 FQNEAQ (reference sequence). Trimming took 4 bases from V and 7 from J, leaving 5 bases between them. Material for sequencing was peripheral blood. This sequence joins TRBV7-9 and TRBJ1-6, with unresolved D. The clonotype comes from a man aged 25 to 45 with COVID-19, enrolled during active disease. This CDR3 reads CASSSLNSPLHF. The CDR3 nucleotides are TGTGCCAGCAGCTCGTTGAATTCACCCCTCCACTTT.